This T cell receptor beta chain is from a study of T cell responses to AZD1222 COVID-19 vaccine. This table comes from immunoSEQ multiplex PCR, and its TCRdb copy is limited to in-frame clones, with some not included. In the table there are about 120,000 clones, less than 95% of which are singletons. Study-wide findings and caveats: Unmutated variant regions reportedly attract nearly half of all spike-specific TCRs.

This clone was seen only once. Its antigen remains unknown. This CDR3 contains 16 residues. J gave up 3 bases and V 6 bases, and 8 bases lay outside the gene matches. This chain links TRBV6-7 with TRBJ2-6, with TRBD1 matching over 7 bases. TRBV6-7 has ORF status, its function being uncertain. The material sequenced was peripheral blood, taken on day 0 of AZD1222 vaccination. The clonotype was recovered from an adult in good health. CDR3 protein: CASRPHRGHGANVLTF. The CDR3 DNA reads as TGTGCCAGCAGACCTCACAGGGGCCATGGGGCCAACGTCCTGACTTTC.